This T cell receptor (beta chain) comes out of a study of T cell repertoires in cytomegalovirus infection. Study information: CMV infection together with matching HLA type was indicated by public TCR beta signatures. Notes on the study in general: The cumulative frequency of public TCR beta families distinguished individuals who carried CMV together with the relevant HLA.

In its sample, this clonotype was seen a few times. Its antigen is unidentified. TCRdb re-analysed the reads in MiXCR, keeping a single row per CDR3 protein. The sample consists of 300,000 or so distinct CDR3 sequences, roughly 24% of them appearing once. The sequence was collected from a human donor in good health (CMV status not recorded). Some clones in this sample may be carry-over from other donors' samples. The source material was PBMCs.

The CDR3 DNA is TGCAGCGTTGAACGGACACGCACTGAAGCTTTCTTT. Protein: CSVERTRTEAFF. The gene calls are TRBV29-1 and TRBJ1-1; D might be TRBD1 (5 bases). CDR1 is SQVTM and CDR2 is ANQGSEA in the germline V gene. This CDR3 is built from 12 residues. The ends were cut back, 2 bases at V and 4 bases at J, with 8 bases in the middle.